The 17 T cell receptor beta chains in this list originate from one sample, sequenced in a study of shared clonotypes between healthy human individuals. The table came from immunoSEQ multiplex PCR; TCRdb's copy has only in-frame clones and leaves some out. The sample has about 2.1 million clones; about 92% are singletons. Terminally differentiated effector memory CD45RA+ cells were left out of the naive CD8 fraction, which was CD45RO-negative and positively selected for CCR7. The sequencing sample was made of naive CD8+ T cells from PBMCs. Receptors originate from a man younger than 35 in good health. Some clones in this sample may be carry-over from other donors' samples.

The CDR3 DNA reads TGTGCCAGCAGTTTACACCGGGCCCGAGCAAGCGAGCAGTACTTC. The encoded protein is CASSLHRARASEQYF. The chain links TRBV28 to TRBJ2-7; D remains unclear. Looked up from germline, CDR1 is MDHEN and CDR2 is SYDVKM. V lost 2 bases and J lost 6, with 17 bases in between. This CDR3 has 15 residues. Variable domain in full (rest from reference TRBV28 and TRBJ2-7): DVKVTQSSRYLVKRTGEKVFLECVQDMDHENMFWYRQDPGLGLRLIYFSYDVKMKEKGDIPEGYSVSREKKERFSLILESASTNQTSMYLCASSLHRARASEQYFGPGTRLTVT.

The chain has TRBV10-3 and TRBJ1-1, with TRBD1 matching over 10 bases. Germline loops: CDR1 ENHRY, CDR2 SYGVKD. Trimming took 4 bases from V and 5 from J; bases not matched to a gene: 16. The length of the CDR3 is 18 residues. The CDR3 bases are TGTGCCATCAGTGGATCAACCGGACAGGGGGGAATTTGGACTGAAGCTTTCTTT. It encodes CAISGSTGQGGIWTEAFF.

The chain carries TRBV28 and TRBJ1-1; no definite D call. The CDR3 consists of 11 residues. Germline loops: CDR1 MDHEN, CDR2 SYDVKM. Trimming pared 3 bases from V and 8 bases from J, leaving 7 bases between. The DNA for the CDR3 is TGTGCCAGCAGTTTTGCCCGAGAAGCTTTCTTT. Its translation is CASSFAREAFF.

This rearrangement joins TRBV5-4 to TRBJ1-2, with TRBD1 identical over 9 bases. There are 15 residues in the CDR3. V lost 3 bases to trimming and J lost 4 bases; unmatched junction nucleotides: 7. Germline V CDR1 and CDR2: SGHNT, YYREEE (reference sequence). CDR3 sequence (DNA): TGTGCCAGCAGCTCCGCCGGGACAGGGTTCTATGGCTACACCTTC. This sequence encodes CASSSAGTGFYGYTF.

The gene calls are TRBV28 and TRBJ2-6, with D maybe TRBD2 (5 bases). V lost 5 bases, J lost 2 bases, and 16 bases lay in between. CDR3 length: 17 residues. CDR1 MDHEN and CDR2 SYDVKM come from the germline V gene. The CDR3 DNA follows: TGTGCCAGCAGTCCCAGCGTAAGGGAGACTGGGGCCAACGTCCTGACTTTC. Its protein product is CASSPSVRETGANVLTF.

The chain carries TRBV6-5 and TRBJ1-2, with D unresolved. The CDR3 spans 12 residues. CDR1 MNHEY and CDR2 SVGAGI come from the germline V gene. V lost 2 bases and J 10 bases, leaving 11 bases between the germline ends. CDR3 nucleotide sequence: TGTGCCAGCAGTTACGGGCTCAGTGACTACACCTTC. Its protein is CASSYGLSDYTF.

This clone was observed once. The rearrangement links TRBV23-1 to TRBJ2-7; D is possibly TRBD1 or TRBD2 (6 bases each). Being an ORF, TRBV23-1 has a function that is uncertain. This CDR3 has 21 residues. The germline V and J ends were trimmed by 3 bases and 0 bases, with 30 bases remaining between them. DNA for the CDR3: TGCGCCAGCAGTCACGAAGGGGGGCCGTGGAAGGCCATCACGAGCTCCTACGAGCAGTACTTC. Its translation: CASSHEGGPWKAITSSYEQYF.

V gene TRBV27 combines with J gene TRBJ2-2; 9 bases match TRBD2. The CDR3 is 14 amino acids. Trimming at V came to 6 bases and at J to 6 bases, leaving 5 bases not matched to a gene. The germline V gene has CDR1 MNHEY and CDR2 SMNVEV (reference sequence). The DNA of the CDR3 is TGTGCCAGCAGGAAGCGGGAGGCCGCCGGGGAGCTGTTTTTT. Its translation is CASRKREAAGELFF.

The chain is built from TRBV6-5 and TRBJ2-2; weak D call: TRBD2 (5 bases). The CDR3 spans 15 residues. The germline V gene encodes CDR1 MNHEY and CDR2 SVGAGI. V was trimmed by 3 bases and J by 4 bases, leaving 12 bases between them. CDR3 sequence: CASSYSDGVTGELFF. CDR3 bases: TGTGCCAGCAGTTATTCCGACGGGGTCACCGGGGAGCTGTTTTTT.

The chain combines TRBV2 with TRBJ2-1, with D perhaps assigned TRBD1 or TRBD2 (5 bases each). The V end lost 6 bases, the J end lost 4 bases, and 10 bases lay between the germline ends. The CDR3 runs 13 residues. Germline V lookup: CDR1 SNHLY, CDR2 FYNNEI. The CDR3 sequence is CASRGPNYNEQFF. In nucleotides, the CDR3 is TGTGCCAGCAGGGGACCCAATTACAATGAGCAGTTCTTC. The variable domain in full, with the rest retrieved from reference TRBV2 and TRBJ2-1, is EPEVTQTPSHQVTQMGQEVILRCVPISNHLYFYWYRQILGQKVEFLVSFYNNEISEKSEIFDDQFSVERPDGSNFTLKIRSTKLEDSAMYFCASRGPNYNEQFFGPGTRLTVL.

The V call is TRBV19, the J call TRBJ1-2; perhaps TRBD1 as D (5 bases). Trimming pared 6 bases from V and 6 bases from J, leaving 20 bases between. Germline lookup yields CDR1 LNHDA and CDR2 SQIVND (reference sequence). The CDR3 runs to 15 residues. CDR3 region: CASSQGTQLWDGYTF. CDR3 coding DNA: TGTGCCAGTAGCCAGGGAACTCAACTATGGGATGGCTACACCTTC.

This clone appeared once. The chain carries TRBV10-3 and TRBJ2-3, with TRBD2 matching over 8 bases. From germline, CDR1 is ENHRY and CDR2 SYGVKD. With 5 bases clipped from V and 1 base from J, the junction kept 5 bases outside the gene matches. CDR3 length equals 15 residues. CDR3 sequence: CAISRTTSGTDTQYF. DNA of the CDR3: TGTGCCATCAGTCGGACGACTAGCGGCACAGATACGCAGTATTTT.

This chain links TRBV6-5 with TRBJ1-1; possibly TRBD1 for D (6 bases). This CDR3 has 14 residues. Trimming removed 3 bases from V and 1 base from J, with 9 bases in between. The germline V gene has CDR1 MNHEY and CDR2 SVGAGI. In DNA, the CDR3 is TGTGCCAGCAGTTATGGACAGAAGAACACTGAAGCTTTCTTT. Residues: CASSYGQKNTEAFF.

J is TRBJ1-2 and V is TRBV4-1, with TRBD1 as a possible D gene (6 bases). This CDR3 has 16 amino acids. Trimming cost V 0 bases and J 4 bases, with 15 bases left between them. Germline V gene sequence: CDR1 MGHRA, CDR2 YSYEKL. The DNA for the CDR3 is TGCGCCAGCAGCCAAGATCTGGGGGCATTTGGCTATGGCTACACCTTC. This encodes CASSQDLGAFGYGYTF.

The CDR3 loop is CASSFGGAIEGYTF. CDR3 DNA: TGTGCCAGCAGCTTTGGAGGGGCTATAGAAGGCTACACCTTC. The chain employs TRBV7-9 and TRBJ1-2, with D perhaps matching TRBD1 (5 bases). CDR1 is SEHNR and CDR2 is FQNEAQ in the germline V gene (reference sequence). V dropped 3 bases and J dropped 8 bases, with 16 bases sitting between them. This CDR3 comprises 14 residues.

V and J are TRBV9 and TRBJ2-7, with 8 bases identical to TRBD2. In germline, CDR1 is SGDLS, CDR2 YYNGEE. V shed 0 bases, J shed 6 bases, and the junction held 8 bases outside the gene matches. The CDR3 has 15 amino acids. Here the CDR3 reads CASSVEGTRGLEQYF. The CDR3 coding sequence is TGTGCCAGCAGCGTAGAAGGGACTAGGGGTCTCGAGCAGTACTTC. The variable domain in full, with the rest retrieved from reference TRBV9 and TRBJ2-7, is DSGVTQTPKHLITATGQRVTLRCSPRSGDLSVYWYQQSLDQGLQFLIQYYNGEERAKGNILERFSAQQFPDLHSELNLSSLELGDSALYFCASSVEGTRGLEQYFGPGTRLTVT.

This clone has only one observation. This chain connects TRBV7-9 to TRBJ1-4; D unresolved. There are 15 residues in the CDR3. Germline assignment: CDR1 SEHNR and CDR2 FQNEAQ (reference sequence). Trimming took 4 bases from V and 0 from J, leaving 9 bases between them. This CDR3 is CASSYKKSTNEKLFF. In DNA, the CDR3 is TGTGCCAGCAGCTATAAAAAGTCAACTAATGAAAAACTGTTTTTT.